Following are 3 T cell receptor beta chains from one sample sequenced in a study of control samples from healthy donors and cancer patients. Assay: immunoSEQ multiplex PCR; the TCRdb copy retains only in-frame clones and omits some. The table includes about 77,000 clones, 92% detected once. The sequencing sample was made of blood. Source of these receptors: a woman aged 60 to 75 in good health.

The rearrangement uses TRBV18 and TRBJ1-1, with D hard to call. Germline CDR1 and CDR2: KGHSH and LQKENI. Trimming removed 2 bases at V and 4 bases at J, with 11 bases between. The length of the CDR3 is 14 residues. CDR3 loop: CASSPETQSTEAFF. For the CDR3, the DNA is TGTGCCAGCTCACCAGAGACCCAATCCACTGAAGCTTTCTTT.

CDR3 sequence (DNA): TGTGCCAGCAGTTTAGATGGGGGGAGAGTAGCTTTCTTT. Its protein product is CASSLDGGRVAFF. The rearrangement links TRBV12-3 or TRBV12-4 to TRBJ1-1; perhaps TRBD1 as D (5 bases). The germline V and J ends were trimmed by 1 base and 10 bases, with 13 bases remaining between them. The CDR3 contains 13 residues.

This chain links TRBV6-5 with TRBJ2-7, with a weak D call TRBD1 (5 bases). Trimming took 7 bases from V and 0 from J, leaving 13 bases between them. CDR1 and CDR2 from the germline V gene are MNHEY and SVGAGI. This CDR3 contains 14 residues. CDR3 sequence (DNA): TGTGCCAGCAATCCATCAGGGTTCTCCTACGAGCAGTACTTC. It translates to CASNPSGFSYEQYF.